The clone carrying this TCR beta chain turned up a few times. The sample belongs to a study of T cell repertoires in cytomegalovirus infection. Study-wide background: Indications of both CMV infection and matching HLA type were provided by public TCR beta signatures.

Trimming shortened V by 3 bases and J by 2 bases, and 13 bases separated the two germline ends. CDR3 length: 16 amino acids. Per germline, CDR1 ENHRY and CDR2 SYGVKD. A single record per CDR3 protein comes from TCRdb applying MiXCR to the reads. The sample lists about 180,000 distinct CDR3 sequences; 13% to 15% were seen once. Sequencing input: PBMCs. The receptor was isolated from a human donor in good health (CMV status not recorded). Some clones in this sample may be carry-over from other donors' samples. The chain joins TRBV10-3 to TRBJ2-2; maybe TRBD2 (6 bases). In DNA, the CDR3 is TGTGCCATCAGTGACCCCGGGGGAGCTAACACCGGGGAGCTGTTTTTT. This codes for CAISDPGGANTGELFF.